Listed below are T cell receptor beta chains from one sample, sequenced in a study of blood T cell repertoires in COVID-19. Produced via immunoSEQ multiplex PCR; TCRdb's table is partial and in-frame only. The sample holds roughly 250,000 clones, around 85% seen once. Material for sequencing was PBMCs or T cells enriched from blood (not recorded which). The receptor source for this set is a woman in her 30s who had recovered from COVID-19. The CDR3 runs from the conserved cysteine through the conserved F or W.

v_call: TRBV28
cdr3_aa: CASRLQGFLTGNQPQHF

v_call: TRBV29-1
cdr3_aa: CSVGIDRGREQYF

v_call: TRBV19
cdr3_aa: CATTEGGTEAFF

v_call: TRBV9
cdr3_aa: CASSLAGAYEQYF

v_call: TRBV6-5
cdr3_aa: CASSYGLGGAFEAFF

v_call: TRBV7-2
cdr3_aa: CASSSPAAATEAFF

v_call: TRBV19
cdr3_aa: CASWRVNTEAFF

v_call: TRBV3-1/TRBV3-2
cdr3_aa: CASSQGWQGTGVNTEAFF

v_call: TRBV24-1
cdr3_aa: CATSELTGVAFF

v_call: TRBV5-1
cdr3_aa: CASSLGRAGATNEKLFF

v_call: TRBV14
cdr3_aa: CASSQFNSPGMGGYTF

v_call: TRBV7-2
cdr3_aa: CASSLGLAGGSTGELFF

v_call: TRBV11-1
cdr3_aa: CASSRSGSNRGQFF

v_call: TRBV2
cdr3_aa: CAIGQVYEQYF

v_call: TRBV5-8
cdr3_aa: CASSLAGDRVMTGELFF

v_call: TRBV6-5
cdr3_aa: CASLAGNEQFF

v_call: TRBV28
cdr3_aa: CASTRGGETYGYTF

v_call: TRBV12-3/TRBV12-4
cdr3_aa: CASTAGWEWEQYF

v_call: TRBV28
cdr3_aa: CASRKPGQGYEQYF

v_call: TRBV9
cdr3_aa: CASSVDGGPRSGANVLTF

v_call: TRBV19
cdr3_aa: CASSSSGFTYEQYF

v_call: TRBV6-5
cdr3_aa: CASGKQGTEAFF

v_call: TRBV4-2
cdr3_aa: CASSPFDPSTGELFF

v_call: TRBV14
cdr3_aa: CASSLTGNDEKLFF

v_call: TRBV4-1
cdr3_aa: CASSQDTISGGNYGYTF

v_call: TRBV6-4
cdr3_aa: CASSDPRWETQYF